This passage covers 27 T cell receptor beta chains from one sample sequenced in a study of Graves' ophthalmopathy and Graves' hyperthyroidism. The authors amplified TCR beta CDR3 regions from RNA transcripts. The workflow started with a first-round RT-PCR run with HTBI primers and then moved on to a second-round multiplex PCR. TCRdb reprocessed the multiplex PCR reads via MiXCR and lists one record per CDR3 protein. In the table there are some 370,000 distinct CDR3 sequences, roughly 17% of which are singletons. Sequencing was carried out using peripheral blood. These receptors were taken from an adult woman with stable Graves' hyperthyroidism.

For this clonotype: The junction differs from germline at one of its ends, possibly a read error. The chain joins TRBV20-1 to TRBJ2-7; 7 nucleotides agree with TRBD1. The V gene's germline CDR1 is DFQATT and CDR2 SNEGSKA (reference sequence). CDR3 size: 14 residues. In DNA form, the CDR3 reads TGCAGTGCTAGTGACGGACAGGTTTCCTATGAGCAGTACTTC. Amino acids: CSASDGQVSYEQYF.

At least ten counts were recorded for this clonotype. The CDR3 DNA is TGTGCCAGCAGTTCGTCGACCGGGACAGCCGACCAGCCCCAGCATTTT. Encoded protein: CASSSSTGTADQPQHF. The V gene is TRBV28, the J gene TRBJ1-5, with 7 bases aligning to TRBD1. Germline V gene lookup returns CDR1 MDHEN and CDR2 SYDVKM. Losses at the gene ends were 4 bases for V and 7 bases for J; bases not matched to a gene: 13. This CDR3 contains 16 residues.

The chain carries TRBV20-1 and TRBJ2-5; 9 positions match TRBD2. Germline V CDR1 and CDR2: DFQATT, SNEGSKA (reference sequence). The length of the CDR3 is 16 residues. The V segment lost 5 bases and the J segment 1 base; nucleotides outside the gene matches: 11. CDR3 bases: TGCAGTGCTCAGGGGGGGGATAGCGGGAGCCAAGAGACCCAGTACTTC. This translates into CSAQGGDSGSQETQYF.

There are many counts of this clonotype. The chain has TRBV6-5 and TRBJ2-7; 7 bases agree with TRBD1. The V gene end was trimmed by 6 bases and the J gene end by 4 bases; junction bases not matched to a gene: 3. CDR1 MNHEY and CDR2 SVGAGI come from the germline V gene. The CDR3 runs to 12 residues. CDR3: CASRYRGYEQYF. Written as DNA, the CDR3 is TGTGCCAGCAGATACAGGGGTTACGAGCAGTACTTC.

This clonotype has at least ten counts. This sequence joins TRBV27 and TRBJ2-7; no clear D. V was cut by 6 bases and J by 0 bases, with 12 bases left in between. CDR3 length: 14 residues. From germline, CDR1 is MNHEY and CDR2 SMNVEV (reference sequence). The CDR3 DNA reads as TGTGCCAGCAGCAAAGGTGTTAGCTCCTACGAGCAGTACTTC. Translation gives CASSKGVSSYEQYF.

This clonotype was found many times. The chain is built from TRBV28 and TRBJ1-2, with 8 bases lining up with TRBD1. Germline CDR1 and CDR2: MDHEN and SYDVKM. This CDR3 is built from 15 residues. Losses at the gene ends were 7 bases for V and 6 bases for J; bases not matched to a gene: 13. In DNA, the CDR3 is TGTGCCAGCACTGCGACAGGGGCGACTAGAAATGGCTACACCTTC. Translated, it gives CASTATGATRNGYTF.

The sample holds many counts of this clonotype. The gene calls are TRBV28 and TRBJ1-5, with a weak D call TRBD1 (5 bases). CDR3 length: 14 amino acids. The germline V gene has CDR1 MDHEN and CDR2 SYDVKM. V was clipped by 7 bases and J by 5 bases, with 15 bases between them. The CDR3: CASTRGSRDQPQHF. The CDR3 nucleotides read TGTGCCAGCACCCGGGGGAGTAGGGATCAGCCCCAGCATTTT.

The table lists this clonotype with a count of one. The chain carries TRBV20-1 and TRBJ1-1; 9 positions agree with TRBD1. CDR1 and CDR2 (germline): DFQATT, SNEGSKA (reference sequence). The V gene end was trimmed by 3 bases and the J gene end by 10 bases; junction bases not matched to a gene: 12. The CDR3 contains 14 residues. CDR3 amino acids: CSARPGQGGIVAFF. CDR3 DNA: TGCAGTGCTAGGCCGGGACAGGGAGGAATTGTAGCTTTCTTT.

There are many counts of this clonotype. This rearrangement joins TRBV24-1 to TRBJ1-2, with D unclear. V lost 4 bases and J 5 bases, leaving 10 bases between the germline ends. The CDR3 loop spans 13 amino acids. Germline lookup yields CDR1 KGHDR and CDR2 SFDVKD. CDR3 amino acids: CATSDAGNYGYTF. The CDR3 DNA sequence: TGTGCCACCAGTGACGCAGGAAATTATGGCTACACCTTC.

V usage is TRBV6-5 and J usage is TRBJ1-2, with 8 nucleotides matching TRBD1. The CDR3 extends over 15 amino acids. Trimming at V came to 4 bases and at J to 6 bases, leaving 10 bases not matched to a gene. Looked up from germline, CDR1 is MNHEY and CDR2 is SVGAGI. The CDR3: CASSSPDRGAHGYTF. The CDR3 nucleotides read TGTGCCAGCAGTTCCCCCGACAGGGGCGCCCATGGCTACACCTTC.

The table lists this clonotype with many counts. The rearrangement joins TRBV11-2 to TRBJ2-7; possible D gene TRBD2, 5 bases. Per germline, CDR1 SGHAT and CDR2 FQNNGV. Between the trimmed V and J ends, which lost 1 base and 3 bases, there was a span of 13 bases. CDR3 length: 15 residues. The CDR3 loop reads CASSLGAGIRYEQYF. Here the CDR3 DNA reads TGTGCCAGCAGCTTAGGTGCCGGGATACGCTACGAGCAGTACTTC.

In its sample, this clonotype was seen many times. The gene calls are TRBV3-1 and TRBJ1-2; 11 bases agree with TRBD1. The V gene end was trimmed by 5 bases and the J gene end by 3 bases; junction bases not matched to a gene: 8. The CDR3 loop spans 16 amino acids. Germline V gene lookup returns CDR1 LGHDT and CDR2 YNNKEL (reference sequence). The CDR3 DNA is TGTGCCAGCAGCACATGGGCGGGACAGGGGGACTATGGCTACACCTTC. Residues: CASSTWAGQGDYGYTF.

This chain joins TRBV12-5 and TRBJ1-1; 8 positions match TRBD1. Germline values: CDR1 LGHNT, CDR2 FRNRAP. Losses at the gene ends were 6 bases for V and 4 bases for J; bases not matched to a gene: 4. The CDR3 covers 13 residues. The CDR3 spells CASGTGDSTEAFF. DNA of the CDR3: TGTGCTAGTGGGACAGGGGATAGCACTGAAGCTTTCTTT.

Many counts were recorded for this clonotype. This chain connects TRBV20-1 to TRBJ2-7; the match to TRBD2 covers 9 bases. Unmatched junction bases numbered 5, after V lost 5 bases and J lost 0 bases. The germline V gene has CDR1 DFQATT and CDR2 SNEGSKA (reference sequence). The CDR3 runs 14 residues. The CDR3 loop is CSAASGIDSYEQYF. The CDR3 nucleotides are TGCAGTGCTGCTAGCGGGATTGACTCCTACGAGCAGTACTTC.

This chain joins TRBV4-3 and TRBJ2-2; 7 bases line up with TRBD2. The CDR3 runs to 14 residues. The junction had 5 bases not matched to a gene; V was cut back by 3 bases and J by 7 bases. CDR1 and CDR2 from the germline V gene are LGHNA and YSLEER. CDR3 sequence: CASSHRWGGGELFF. The CDR3 DNA sequence: TGCGCCAGCAGCCATCGATGGGGGGGCGGGGAGCTGTTTTTT.

This clonotype was counted ten times or more. The chain recombines TRBV12-3 or TRBV12-4 with TRBJ2-4; D perhaps matches TRBD2 (5 bases). The CDR3 runs 17 residues. V lost 3 bases and J 13 bases, leaving 28 bases between the germline ends. The CDR3 nucleotides read TGTGCCAGCAGTTTGACTACCCCAGGAGTAGACATTGCCGCACAGTACTTC. Encoded protein: CASSLTTPGVDIAAQYF.

This clonotype was found many times. The rearrangement links TRBV12-3 or TRBV12-4 to TRBJ1-3; a weak D match, TRBD1 (6 bases). The CDR3 totals 14 residues. Deletions cut 6 bases from V and 4 bases from J, with 13 bases between. This chain's CDR3 is CASSWTATGNTIYF. DNA of the CDR3: TGTGCCAGCAGCTGGACAGCGACAGGAAACACCATATATTTT.

The V and J genes are TRBV28 and TRBJ1-2; TRBD1 matches 9 bases. V shed 5 bases and J 4 bases; nucleotides not matched to a gene: 11. Per germline, CDR1 MDHEN and CDR2 SYDVKM. The CDR3 sequence is 16 residues long. This chain's CDR3 is CASSPTGGGVGYGYTF. CDR3 in DNA: TGTGCCAGCAGTCCCACAGGGGGCGGAGTAGGCTATGGCTACACCTTC.

This clonotype was detected ten times or more. The V gene is TRBV20-1, the J gene TRBJ1-5; 9 bases fit TRBD1. Trimming removed 3 bases from V and 4 bases from J; junction bases left unmatched: 7. The CDR3 has 15 amino acids. Looked up from germline, CDR1 is DFQATT and CDR2 is SNEGSKA (reference sequence). The CDR3 is CSASWGTGLNQPQHF. The CDR3 DNA reads as TGCAGTGCTAGTTGGGGGACAGGGCTGAATCAGCCCCAGCATTTT.

The V and J genes are TRBV24-1 and TRBJ2-5; D not certain. This CDR3 is built from 13 residues. The germline CDR1 and CDR2 sequences are KGHDR and SFDVKD. Trimming shortened V by 5 bases and J by 2 bases, and 8 bases separated the two germline ends. CDR3 loop: CATSGVGQETQYF. The CDR3 DNA is TGTGCCACCAGTGGGGTGGGGCAAGAGACCCAGTACTTC.

This clonotype was counted at least ten times. V is TRBV29-1 and J is TRBJ2-7, with unresolved D. This CDR3 has 12 residues. CDR1 and CDR2 (germline): SQVTM, ANQGSEA. Trimming left V 3 bases short and J 9 bases short, with 15 bases between. The CDR3 here is CSVEGSAVGQYF. CDR3 DNA: TGCAGCGTTGAGGGGTCCGCAGTGGGGCAGTACTTC.

At least ten counts were recorded for this clonotype. The chain has TRBV7-8 and TRBJ2-7; perhaps D is TRBD1 or TRBD2 (5 bases each). Germline V lookup: CDR1 SGHVS, CDR2 FQNEAQ. The CDR3 extends over 15 amino acids. The V end lost 1 base, the J end lost 2 bases, and 12 bases lay between the germline ends. CDR3 DNA sequence: TGTGCCAGCAGCTTAGAGAGGGGTAATCCCTACGAGCAGTACTTC. Its protein product is CASSLERGNPYEQYF.

This clonotype was seen repeatedly, ten times or more. This rearrangement joins TRBV6-2 or TRBV6-3 to TRBJ2-3; weak D call: TRBD1 (6 bases). With 2 bases removed from V and 4 bases from J, the gap between germline ends came to 13 bases. The CDR3 is 15 residues long. From germline, CDR1 is MNHEY and CDR2 SVGEGT. The CDR3 region is CASSYPKGVSDTQYF. The CDR3 DNA sequence: TGTGCCAGCAGTTACCCGAAGGGGGTGTCAGATACGCAGTATTTT.

Written as DNA, the CDR3 is TGTGCCAGCAGGCGGCAGTCAGAACCCCTCCACTTT. Translation: CASRRQSEPLHF. The chain links TRBV27 to TRBJ1-6; D unclear. Germline V CDR1 and CDR2: MNHEY, SMNVEV (reference sequence). The V end lost 6 bases, the J end lost 12 bases, and 12 bases lay between the germline ends. This CDR3 comprises 12 residues.

This clonotype showed up many times. The CDR3 reads CASTFRIDQDRFTLFF. The CDR3 DNA follows: TGTGCCAGCACCTTCCGCATCGATCAAGACAGGTTTACACTGTTTTTT. V is TRBV7-8 and J is TRBJ1-4; D perhaps matches TRBD1 (6 bases). This CDR3 is built from 16 residues. Germline V lookup: CDR1 SGHVS, CDR2 FQNEAQ. V was cut by 7 bases and J by 13 bases, with 28 bases left in between.

This clonotype was seen at least ten times. CDR3 amino acids: CSAGGGAVNTEAFF. The CDR3 DNA is TGCAGTGCGGGAGGGGGGGCTGTGAACACTGAAGCTTTCTTT. This chain links TRBV20-1 with TRBJ1-1; D possibly corresponds to TRBD1 (6 bases). The V gene's germline CDR1 is DFQATT and CDR2 SNEGSKA (reference sequence). This CDR3 has 14 residues. Trimming stripped 6 bases from V and 0 bases from J, with 14 bases between.

This rearrangement joins TRBV6-1 to TRBJ2-2; no reliable D call. V was trimmed by 2 bases and J by 7 bases, leaving 5 bases between them. Germline values: CDR1 MNHNS, CDR2 SASEGT. This CDR3 spans 12 amino acids. The CDR3 bases are TGTGCCAGCAGTGAATCCTACGGGGAGCTGTTTTTT. Translation gives CASSESYGELFF.